Presented here are 20 T cell receptor beta chains from one specimen sequenced in a study of blood T cell repertoires in COVID-19. The repertoire was sequenced with immunoSEQ multiplex PCR; TCRdb's copy has only in-frame clones and lacks some. In the table there are roughly 230,000 clones, approximately 83% of which are singletons. The source material was peripheral blood. The receptors here all came from a man in his fifties with active or convalescent COVID-19.

CDR3 coding DNA: TGTGCCAGCAGTTACTCTCGAACAGGGGGAGAGACCCAGTACTTC. Translated, it gives CASSYSRTGGETQYF. V gene TRBV6-6 combines with J gene TRBJ2-5; 8 bases are shared with TRBD1. With 0 bases clipped from V and 4 bases from J, the junction kept 4 bases outside the gene matches. Germline V gene data show CDR1 as MNHNY and CDR2 as SVGAGI (reference sequence). This CDR3 has 15 amino acids.

This rearrangement joins TRBV6-1 to TRBJ2-3; 12 bases are shared with TRBD2. Germline CDR1 reads MNHNS; CDR2 reads SASEGT. V lost 2 bases to trimming and J lost 0 bases; unmatched junction nucleotides: 3. This CDR3 has 17 amino acids. CDR3: CASSERLAGASTDTQYF. Written as DNA, the CDR3 is TGTGCCAGCAGTGAAAGACTAGCGGGAGCTAGCACAGATACGCAGTATTTT.

The rearrangement uses TRBV11-2 and TRBJ2-2, with D possibly TRBD1 on 6 matching bases. The ends were cut back, 6 bases at V and 3 bases at J, with 20 bases in the middle. The CDR3 is 17 residues long. The germline gives CDR1 SGHAT, CDR2 FQNNGV. CDR3: CASRPSGSAGDTGELFF. CDR3 in DNA: TGTGCCAGCAGACCCTCGGGGTCCGCAGGGGACACCGGGGAGCTGTTTTTT.

The rearrangement links TRBV19 to TRBJ1-3; tentatively, D is TRBD1 (5 bases). V shed 6 bases and J shed 2 bases, with 20 bases lying between them. The CDR3 covers 17 residues. CDR1 LNHDA and CDR2 SQIVND come from the germline V gene (reference sequence). DNA for the CDR3: TGTGCCAGTAGAAACCCGCTCGGGGGGTTTCCTGGAAACACCATATATTTT. Protein: CASRNPLGGFPGNTIYF.

The sample holds one count of this clone. The chain is built from TRBV9 and TRBJ2-7; perhaps TRBD1 as D (7 bases). Germline V CDR1 and CDR2: SGDLS, YYNGEE. V dropped 4 bases and J dropped 5 bases, with 16 bases sitting between them. This CDR3 is 14 amino acids long. The CDR3 nucleotides read TGTGCCAGCAGCCCAACGACAGGGAGGAACGAGCAGTACTTC. Protein: CASSPTTGRNEQYF.

Concerning this clone: This CDR3 is also generated by other DNA sequences in the sample. The CDR3 protein is CASSLGLAGPYEQYF. The CDR3 coding sequence is TGTGCCAGCAGCCTCGGACTAGCGGGACCTTACGAGCAGTACTTC. V and J are TRBV11-2 and TRBJ2-7; TRBD2 matches at 12 bases. The CDR3 is 15 amino acids. The J segment lost 4 bases and the V segment lost 5 bases, leaving 6 bases of the junction unmatched. CDR1 and CDR2 (germline): SGHAT, FQNNGV.

The chain uses TRBV29-1 and TRBJ2-3; D not resolved. The CDR3 has 13 amino acids. Trimming left V 4 bases short and J 5 bases short, with 13 bases between. The germline V gene has CDR1 SQVTM and CDR2 ANQGSEA. The CDR3 coding sequence is TGCAGCGTTGCCCAGTCGCAATTAGATACGCAGTATTTT. Translation gives CSVAQSQLDTQYF.

The J gene is TRBJ2-2, the V gene TRBV6-2 or TRBV6-3, with TRBD2 as a possible D gene (5 bases). The V gene lost 6 bases and the J gene lost 2 bases, with 10 bases spanning the gap. The CDR3 runs 14 residues. The germline V gene has CDR1 MNHEY and CDR2 SVGEGT. The CDR3 here is CASSPGINTGELFF. In nucleotides, the CDR3 is TGTGCCAGCAGCCCCGGGATTAACACCGGGGAGCTGTTTTTT.

The V gene is TRBV28, the J gene TRBJ2-6; 9 positions match TRBD1. Germline assignment: CDR1 MDHEN and CDR2 SYDVKM. With 5 bases clipped from V and 2 bases from J, the junction kept 7 bases outside the gene matches. This CDR3 is built from 17 residues. The CDR3 sequence is CASSPGTGKPGANVLTF. In nucleotides, the CDR3 is TGTGCCAGCAGTCCCGGGACAGGGAAACCTGGGGCCAACGTCCTGACTTTC.

The rearrangement uses TRBV5-1 and TRBJ1-1; a weak D match, TRBD1 (5 bases). The germline V gene encodes CDR1 SGHRS and CDR2 YFSETQ. This CDR3 has 15 amino acids. Trimming removed 0 bases at V and 5 bases at J, with 14 bases between. The CDR3 DNA sequence: TGCGCCAGCAGCTTGGGGGCCAGGGTTGGTACTGAAGCTTTCTTT. Translating it yields CASSLGARVGTEAFF.

The V call is TRBV3-1 (or the pseudogene TRBV3-2), the J call TRBJ2-1, with 9 positions matching TRBD1. V shed 4 bases, J shed 6 bases, and the junction held 7 bases outside the gene matches. The CDR3 totals 15 residues. CDR1 LGHDT and CDR2 YNNKEL come from the germline V gene (reference sequence). The CDR3 here is CASSLQGAMSNEQFF. In DNA, the CDR3 is TGTGCCAGCAGCCTACAGGGGGCGATGTCCAATGAGCAGTTCTTC.

The genes are TRBV28 and TRBJ1-4; 7 positions match TRBD1. The CDR3 has 19 amino acids. Germline lookup yields CDR1 MDHEN and CDR2 SYDVKM. Unmatched junction bases numbered 18, after V lost 5 bases and J lost 3 bases. CDR3 bases: TGTGCCAGCAGTCCCGCCTCGGGACAGCCACTTTATCCTAATGAAAAACTGTTTTTT. This sequence encodes CASSPASGQPLYPNEKLFF.

The rearrangement joins TRBV25-1 to TRBJ2-3, with TRBD2 matching 7 bases. V was pared by 4 bases and J by 3 bases, with 1 base of the junction left unmatched. This CDR3 has 13 amino acids. Per germline, CDR1 MGHDK and CDR2 SYGVNS. The CDR3 coding sequence is TGTGCCAGCAGTGGGGGAGGGACAGATACGCAGTATTTT. Its protein is CASSGGGTDTQYF.

CDR3 amino acids: CASSLSPGFGIQYF. The CDR3 region has the DNA TGTGCCAGCAGCCTCTCCCCAGGCTTCGGCATTCAGTACTTC. The chain combines TRBV11-2 with TRBJ2-4; D unclear. Per the germline V gene, CDR1 is SGHAT and CDR2 is FQNNGV. This CDR3 spans 14 amino acids. Trimming shortened V by 5 bases and J by 9 bases, and 17 bases separated the two germline ends. The full variable domain, in which reference TRBV11-2 and TRBJ2-4 provide the parts outside the CDR3, is EAGVAQSPRYKIIEKRQSVAFWCNPISGHATLYWYQQILGQGPKLLIQFQNNGVVDDSQLPKDRFSAERLKGVDSTLKIQPAKLEDSAVYLCASSLSPGFGIQYFGAGTRLSVL.

In this sample, this clone turned up once. This sequence joins TRBV18 and TRBJ2-3, with D possibly TRBD1 on 6 matching bases. CDR1 is KGHSH, CDR2 LQKENI, per germline. V lost 6 bases to trimming and J lost 5 bases, with 21 bases between them. The CDR3 has 16 residues. DNA of the CDR3: TGTGCCAGCTCCGGTAGTCAAGGCCCAGGGGAAGATACGCAGTATTTT. This codes for CASSGSQGPGEDTQYF.

This chain uses TRBV3-1 (or the pseudogene TRBV3-2) with TRBJ2-7, with unresolved D. Looked up from germline, CDR1 is LGHDT and CDR2 is YNNKEL (reference sequence). V was cut by 3 bases and J by 4 bases, with 4 bases left in between. The CDR3 spans 11 residues. CDR3 sequence: CASSHQYEQYF. As DNA, the CDR3 is TGTGCCAGCAGCCACCAGTACGAGCAGTACTTC.

The chain is built from TRBV7-2 and TRBJ1-5, with a weak D call TRBD1 (5 bases). V was pared by 4 bases and J by 2 bases, with 9 bases between. The CDR3 loop spans 14 amino acids. Germline loops: CDR1 SGHTA, CDR2 FQGNSA. The CDR3 protein is CASSSGHRNQPQHF. DNA of the CDR3: TGTGCCAGCAGCTCAGGACACCGCAATCAGCCCCAGCATTTT. The variable domain in full, completed from reference TRBV7-2 and TRBJ1-5, reads GAGVSQSPSNKVTEKGKDVELRCDPISGHTALYWYRQSLGQGLEFLIYFQGNSAPDKSGLPSDRFSAERTGGSVSTLTIQRTQQEDSAVYLCASSSGHRNQPQHFGDGTRLSIL.

The sample holds one count of this clone. The chain links TRBV13 to TRBJ1-1; D is undetermined. CDR1 PRHDT and CDR2 FYEKMQ come from the germline V gene (reference sequence). This CDR3 contains 15 residues. V shed 3 bases and J shed 1 base, with 12 bases lying between them. CDR3 protein: CASSLRVLGNTEAFF. In DNA form, the CDR3 reads TGTGCCAGCAGCTTGCGGGTCCTGGGGAACACTGAAGCTTTCTTT.

This chain links TRBV14 with TRBJ2-7, with D perhaps matching TRBD1 (5 bases). There are 15 residues in the CDR3. Trimming shortened V by 2 bases and J by 2 bases, and 13 bases separated the two germline ends. Germline V lookup: CDR1 SGHDN, CDR2 FVKESK. CDR3 loop: CASSQIGDSPYEQYF. The CDR3 DNA reads as TGTGCCAGCAGCCAAATCGGCGACAGCCCCTACGAGCAGTACTTC.

The chain links TRBV6-5 to TRBJ2-7; the match to TRBD1 covers 9 bases. V was clipped by 2 bases and J by 7 bases; unmatched bases: 12. From germline, CDR1 is MNHEY and CDR2 SVGAGI. This CDR3 contains 16 residues. The CDR3 DNA reads TGTGCCAGCAGTTACGGCGTGGACAGGGGAATACGAGAGCAGTACTTC. Translating gives CASSYGVDRGIREQYF.